This TCR beta chain emerged from a study of cytomegalovirus exposure and HLA in healthy donors. The protocol was immunoSEQ multiplex PCR, while the TCRdb copy is restricted to in-frame clones and leaves out a portion. Among about 150,000 clones, approximately 94% were seen once, and the ten largest hold about 1.7%. Germline lookup yields CDR1 SGHAT and CDR2 FQDESV (reference sequence). The ends lost 5 bases at V and 4 bases at J; junction bases unmatched: 10. The CDR3 covers 15 residues. This chain uses TRBV11-1 with TRBJ2-5, with TRBD1 matching over 7 bases. This clonotype was obtained from a man younger than 30 in good health and CMV-seropositive. Specimen: PBMCs. CDR3 residues: CASSTHLQGRETQYF. The CDR3 bases are TGTGCCAGCAGCACCCATTTACAGGGGCGAGAGACCCAGTACTTC.